One and the same sample provided the 10 T cell receptor beta chains below, sequenced in a study of blood T cell repertoires in COVID-19. Only in-frame clones appear in the TCRdb table, and some are missing; sequencing was by immunoSEQ multiplex PCR. The sample lists 35,000 to 55,000 clones, around nine tenths occurring once. The sequenced sample was peripheral blood. Source of these receptors: a human donor in a cohort sampled during active COVID-19.

The chain recombines TRBV2 with TRBJ2-5; D is unresolved. The V gene's germline CDR1 is SNHLY and CDR2 FYNNEI. CDR3 length equals 16 residues. V lost 2 bases and J lost 0, with 13 bases in between. The CDR3 loop reads CASSERAAMYQETQYF. The CDR3 DNA reads as TGTGCCAGCAGTGAACGTGCGGCTATGTACCAAGAGACCCAGTACTTC. The full variable domain, in which reference TRBV2 and TRBJ2-5 provide the parts outside the CDR3, is EPEVTQTPSHQVTQMGQEVILRCVPISNHLYFYWYRQILGQKVEFLVSFYNNEISEKSEIFDDQFSVERPDGSNFTLKIRSTKLEDSAMYFCASSERAAMYQETQYFGPGTRLLVL.

The V call is TRBV30, the J call TRBJ1-3; 8 nucleotides line up with TRBD1. V gave up 7 bases and J gave up 4 bases; unmatched junction bases: 6. The CDR3 is 13 residues long. Looked up from germline, CDR1 is GTSNPN and CDR2 is SVGIG (reference sequence). CDR3: CASGTGGGNTIYF. The DNA of the CDR3 is TGTGCCTCGGGGACAGGCGGCGGAAACACCATATATTTT. Using reference TRBV30 and TRBJ1-3 for the parts outside the CDR3, the full variable domain is SQTIHQWPATLVQPVGSPLSLECTVEGTSNPNLYWYRQAAGRGLQLLFYSVGIGQISSEVPQNLSASRPQDRQFILSSKKLLLSDSGFYLCASGTGGGNTIYFGEGSWLTVV.

The chain joins TRBV7-9 to TRBJ1-2, with D perhaps matching TRBD1 (6 bases). This CDR3 comprises 17 residues. Between the trimmed V and J ends, which lost 5 bases and 3 bases, there was a span of 22 bases. Germline assignment: CDR1 SEHNR and CDR2 FQNEAQ (reference sequence). The CDR3 DNA reads as TGTGCCAGCAGCCCTACAGGGTATGGCTACACATACTATGGCTACACCTTC. Encoded protein: CASSPTGYGYTYYGYTF.

This clone was counted only a few times. The chain combines TRBV5-6 with TRBJ1-6; 8 nucleotides match TRBD1. The V gene end was trimmed by 4 bases and the J gene end by 6 bases; junction bases not matched to a gene: 6. CDR3 length: 15 residues. Looked up from germline, CDR1 is SGHDT and CDR2 is YYEEEE. The chain's CDR3 is CASSAGQGRNSPLHF. The CDR3 nucleotides read TGTGCCAGCAGCGCCGGACAGGGCCGTAATTCACCCCTCCACTTT. Using reference TRBV5-6 and TRBJ1-6 for the parts outside the CDR3, the full variable domain is DAGVTQSPTHLIKTRGQQVTLRCSPKSGHDTVSWYQQALGQGPQFIFQYYEEEERQRGNFPDRFSGHQFPNYSSELNVNALLLGDSALYLCASSAGQGRNSPLHFGNGTRLTVT.

The V gene is TRBV27, the J gene TRBJ2-5, with 9 positions matching TRBD1. After removal of 5 bases from V and 1 base from J, the junction contained 8 bases not matched to a gene. There are 16 residues in the CDR3. Germline V gene lookup returns CDR1 MNHEY and CDR2 SMNVEV (reference sequence). The CDR3 spells CASSDLTGGVQETQYF. CDR3 coding DNA: TGTGCCAGCAGTGACTTGACAGGGGGGGTCCAAGAGACCCAGTACTTC.

V gene TRBV6-2 or TRBV6-3 combines with J gene TRBJ2-7; 7 bases are a match to TRBD2. This CDR3 is built from 16 residues. Germline V gene data show CDR1 as MNHEY and CDR2 as SVGEGT. After removal of 4 bases from V and 0 bases from J, the junction contained 9 bases not matched to a gene. CDR3 region: CASSSYGGERSYEQYF. As DNA, the CDR3 is TGTGCCAGCAGTTCGTATGGGGGGGAACGCTCCTACGAGCAGTACTTC.

The V and J genes are TRBV18 and TRBJ2-3; a possible D gene is TRBD2 (6 bases). The CDR3 contains 13 residues. Trimming removed 5 bases from V and 5 bases from J, with 11 bases in between. Looked up from germline, CDR1 is KGHSH and CDR2 is LQKENI. For the CDR3, the DNA is TGTGCCAGCTCAGGGGGACTCAGAGATACGCAGTATTTT. It encodes CASSGGLRDTQYF.

The chain links TRBV6-2 or TRBV6-3 to TRBJ1-1; D ambiguous. V lost 0 bases and J lost 6, with 8 bases in between. This CDR3 is 13 amino acids long. The germline gives CDR1 MNHEY, CDR2 SVGEGT. The CDR3 loop reads CASSYSSTAEAFF. The CDR3 DNA reads TGTGCCAGCAGTTACTCGAGCACAGCTGAAGCTTTCTTT.

V is TRBV27 and J is TRBJ1-3; 7 nucleotides match TRBD1. CDR3 length: 16 amino acids. Germline V gene data show CDR1 as MNHEY and CDR2 as SMNVEV (reference sequence). Unmatched junction bases numbered 12, after V lost 6 bases and J lost 4 bases. The CDR3, as DNA: TGTGCCAGCAGCGCTCTGGGACAGTGGGTGGGAAACACCATATATTTT. Protein sequence: CASSALGQWVGNTIYF.

The rearrangement links TRBV29-1 to TRBJ1-2; D perhaps matches TRBD1 (6 bases). This CDR3 spans 13 amino acids. The germline CDR1 and CDR2 sequences are SQVTM and ANQGSEA. Trimming took 6 bases from V and 2 from J, leaving 13 bases between them. CDR3 loop: CSVKRDTNYGYTF. Written as DNA, the CDR3 is TGCAGCGTCAAGCGGGACACCAACTATGGCTACACCTTC.